The T cell receptor (beta chain) described here comes from a study of cytomegalovirus exposure and HLA in healthy donors. The PCR was carried out with 60 Vbeta primers and 13 Jbeta primers. Profiled with immunoSEQ multiplex PCR; TCRdb holds only in-frame clones, not every one. Of some 180,000 clones in the sample, approximately 79% were seen once. This clone was detected only a few times. There are 17 residues in the CDR3. Trimming cost V 4 bases and J 2 bases, with 22 bases left between them. CDR1 is SGDLS and CDR2 is YYNGEE in the germline V gene. Sequencing was done on a sample of PBMCs. This clonotype originated in a woman between 25 and 40 years old in good health and CMV-seropositive. The chain joins TRBV9 to TRBJ2-7, with a possible D match to TRBD2 (5 bases). The CDR3 region has the DNA TGTGCCAGCAGCCCTGGGTCTGGGTACCCGGAGGCCTACGAGCAGTACTTC. Translating gives CASSPGSGYPEAYEQYF.